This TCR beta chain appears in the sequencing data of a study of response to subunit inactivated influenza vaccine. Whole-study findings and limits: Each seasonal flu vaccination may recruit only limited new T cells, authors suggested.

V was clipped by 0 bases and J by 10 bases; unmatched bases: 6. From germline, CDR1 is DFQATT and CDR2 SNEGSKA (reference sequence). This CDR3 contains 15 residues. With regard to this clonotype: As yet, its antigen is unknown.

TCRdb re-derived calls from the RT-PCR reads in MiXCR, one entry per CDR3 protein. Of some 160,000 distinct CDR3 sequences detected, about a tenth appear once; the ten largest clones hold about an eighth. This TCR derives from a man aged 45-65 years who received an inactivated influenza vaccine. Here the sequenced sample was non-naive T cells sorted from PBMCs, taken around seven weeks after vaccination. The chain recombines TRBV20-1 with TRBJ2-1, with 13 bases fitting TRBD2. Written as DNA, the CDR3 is TGCAGTGCTAGAGAGGGGACTAGCGGGACCGGGGAGCAGTTCTTC. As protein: CSAREGTSGTGEQFF.